Listed below are T cell receptor beta chains from one sample, sequenced in a study of T-cell memory formation after mild COVID-19. One entry per CDR3 protein results from TCRdb running MiXCR on the 5' RACE reads. The sample has approximately 250,000 distinct CDR3 sequences, roughly 16% seen once. The sequencing input was PBMCs or a T cell subset sorted from them (not recorded which). Every receptor here comes from a man aged 18 to 29 who had mild COVID-19 (a few samples of this study predate the infection). Cell type and time point are not known. CDR3s include the opening cysteine and the closing phenylalanine or tryptophan. Fields, in order: J gene, D gene, clone size, V gene, CDR3 protein, CDR3 DNA. The D gene is left open where the match is weak. The size field is filled for only some rows; it gives once, few, many or a size class.

j_gene: TRBJ2-1
d_gene: -
abundance: -
v_gene: TRBV18
CDR3aa: CASSPREGRNEQFF
CDR3nt: TGTGCCAGCTCACCACGAGAGGGTCGGAATGAGCAGTTCTTC

j_gene: TRBJ2-5
d_gene: -
abundance: -
v_gene: TRBV5-6
CDR3aa: CASSLSGTPKETQYF
CDR3nt: TGTGCCAGCAGCTTGTCCGGGACTCCCAAAGAGACCCAGTACTTC

j_gene: TRBJ2-5
d_gene: -
abundance: many
v_gene: TRBV7-6
CDR3aa: CASSLSDYQETQYF
CDR3nt: TGTGCCAGCAGCTTATCAGACTACCAAGAGACCCAGTACTTC

j_gene: TRBJ2-1
d_gene: -
abundance: many
v_gene: TRBV7-9
CDR3aa: CASSLGEPYNEQFF
CDR3nt: TGTGCCAGCAGCTTAGGCGAGCCTTACAATGAGCAGTTCTTC

j_gene: TRBJ2-3
d_gene: -
abundance: -
v_gene: TRBV11-2
CDR3aa: CASSLDVGVGVTDTQYF
CDR3nt: TGTGCCAGCAGCTTAGATGTGGGGGTCGGTGTGACAGATACGCAGTATTTT

j_gene: TRBJ2-3
d_gene: -
abundance: -
v_gene: TRBV15
CDR3aa: CATSREGPSTDTQYF
CDR3nt: TGTGCCACCAGCAGAGAGGGTCCTAGCACAGATACGCAGTATTTT

j_gene: TRBJ1-2
d_gene: -
abundance: few
v_gene: TRBV4-3
CDR3aa: CASSQDAGRYEAVYGYTF
CDR3nt: TGCGCCAGCAGCCAAGATGCCGGACGGTACGAGGCCGTCTATGGCTACACCTTC

j_gene: TRBJ2-5
d_gene: -
abundance: -
v_gene: TRBV3-1
CDR3aa: CASSQDRPHQAQYF
CDR3nt: TGTGCCAGCAGCCAAGATCGTCCCCACCAGGCCCAGTACTTC

j_gene: TRBJ1-4
d_gene: TRBD1
abundance: few
v_gene: TRBV4-1
CDR3aa: CASRAGGVEKLFF
CDR3nt: TGCGCCAGCCGCGCAGGGGGAGTTGAAAAACTGTTTTTT

j_gene: TRBJ1-5
d_gene: -
abundance: -
v_gene: TRBV7-9
CDR3aa: CASSFGGEKPQHF
CDR3nt: TGTGCCAGCAGCTTCGGGGGGGAGAAGCCCCAGCATTTT

j_gene: TRBJ2-1
d_gene: -
abundance: -
v_gene: TRBV3-2
CDR3aa: CASSPLDRPNYTYNEQFF
CDR3nt: TGTGCCAGCAGCCCCCTGGACAGACCAAACTACACCTACAATGAGCAGTTCTTC

j_gene: TRBJ2-7
d_gene: TRBD1
abundance: few
v_gene: TRBV28
CDR3aa: CASSRGQGTNEQYF
CDR3nt: TGTGCCAGCAGTCGAGGACAGGGGACTAACGAGCAGTACTTC

j_gene: TRBJ2-7
d_gene: -
abundance: many
v_gene: TRBV6-2/TRBV6-3
CDR3aa: CASNLDSPYEQYF
CDR3nt: TGTGCCAGCAACTTGGACAGCCCCTACGAGCAGTACTTC

j_gene: TRBJ1-4
d_gene: TRBD1
abundance: many
v_gene: TRBV4-2
CDR3aa: CASSQDPGQGGEKLFF
CDR3nt: TGTGCCAGCAGCCAAGATCCGGGACAGGGTGGGGAAAAACTGTTTTTT

j_gene: TRBJ2-4
d_gene: TRBD1
abundance: -
v_gene: TRBV5-1
CDR3aa: CASSAGQGNIQYF
CDR3nt: TGCGCCAGCAGCGCGGGACAGGGGAACATTCAGTACTTC

j_gene: TRBJ2-2
d_gene: -
abundance: many
v_gene: TRBV7-9
CDR3aa: CASTVPGSGELFF
CDR3nt: TGTGCCAGCACCGTTCCGGGGTCCGGGGAGCTGTTTTTT

j_gene: TRBJ2-4
d_gene: TRBD1
abundance: -
v_gene: TRBV2
CDR3aa: CASSERFTAGGKNIQYF
CDR3nt: TGTGCCAGCAGTGAAAGGTTTACCGCAGGGGGAAAAAACATTCAGTACTTC

j_gene: TRBJ1-3
d_gene: -
abundance: -
v_gene: TRBV12-3/TRBV12-4
CDR3aa: CASSYREAGNTIYF
CDR3nt: TGTGCCAGCAGTTACAGGGAGGCTGGAAACACCATATATTTT

j_gene: TRBJ2-6
d_gene: -
abundance: -
v_gene: TRBV7-9
CDR3aa: CASPPTGTVVSGANVLTF
CDR3nt: TGTGCCAGCCCCCCGACCGGGACGGTTGTTTCTGGGGCCAACGTCCTGACTTTC

j_gene: TRBJ2-7
d_gene: TRBD1
abundance: few
v_gene: TRBV11-2
CDR3aa: CASSLRGQLYEQYF
CDR3nt: TGTGCCAGCAGCTTACGGGGACAGCTCTACGAGCAGTACTTC

j_gene: TRBJ1-1
d_gene: -
abundance: -
v_gene: TRBV6-5
CDR3aa: CASSYGREAFF
CDR3nt: TGTGCCAGCAGTTACGGCCGGGAAGCTTTCTTT

j_gene: TRBJ2-1
d_gene: -
abundance: -
v_gene: TRBV23-1
CDR3aa: CASSHAGLMSNEQFF
CDR3nt: TGCGCCAGCAGTCACGCGGGACTTATGTCAAATGAGCAGTTCTTC

j_gene: TRBJ2-7
d_gene: TRBD2
abundance: few
v_gene: TRBV5-1
CDR3aa: CASSLEAGGLLLQYF
CDR3nt: TGCGCCAGCAGCTTGGAAGCGGGGGGGCTGTTACTGCAGTACTTC

j_gene: TRBJ1-5
d_gene: TRBD1
abundance: -
v_gene: TRBV18
CDR3aa: CASSRDRGQPQHF
CDR3nt: TGTGCCAGCTCACGGGACAGGGGGCAGCCCCAGCATTTT

j_gene: TRBJ1-2
d_gene: TRBD1
abundance: -
v_gene: TRBV5-6
CDR3aa: CASSDAPGTDYGYTF
CDR3nt: TGTGCCAGCAGCGACGCCCCCGGGACAGACTATGGCTACACCTTC

j_gene: TRBJ1-6
d_gene: -
abundance: -
v_gene: TRBV7-9
CDR3aa: CASSLDVAASPLHF
CDR3nt: TGTGCCAGCAGCTTAGATGTGGCAGCCTCTCCCCTCCACTTT

j_gene: TRBJ2-1
d_gene: -
abundance: -
v_gene: TRBV12-3/TRBV12-4
CDR3aa: CASSSGVLEQFF
CDR3nt: TGTGCCAGCAGCTCCGGAGTCCTTGAGCAGTTCTTC